Listed below are T cell receptor beta chains from one sample, sequenced in a study of blood T cell repertoires in COVID-19. Using immunoSEQ multiplex PCR, the repertoire was profiled, and TCRdb retains in-frame clones only, with some absent. The data hold about 50,000 clones, with more than 70% observed a single time. Sequencing was performed on peripheral blood. Receptors were obtained from a man aged 55 to 70 with acute or convalescent COVID-19. Both conserved end residues are part of each CDR3. D genes are given only for firm matches. Rows give clone size only sometimes, using once, few, many, or a class for an expanded clone.

j_call	v_call	d_call	clone_size	cdr3_nt	cdr3_aa
TRBJ2-7	TRBV30	NA	once	TGTGCCTGGGGCGACAGCCCCTACGAGCAGTACTTC	CAWGDSPYEQYF
TRBJ2-1	TRBV28	TRBD1	NA	TGTGCCAGCATGGGGATTGGGACAGGGGACAATGAGCAGTTCTTC	CASMGIGTGDNEQFF
TRBJ2-5	TRBV27	NA	NA	TGTGCCAGCAGTCGCGGATCCCCCCAAGAGACCCAGTACTTC	CASSRGSPQETQYF
TRBJ2-1	TRBV7-3	NA	NA	TGTGCCAGCAGCTTAACGCGGGAATCGTACAATGAGCAGTTCTTC	CASSLTRESYNEQFF
TRBJ1-5	TRBV19	NA	NA	TGTGCCAGTAGGGACAGTAGCAATCAGCCCCAGCATTTT	CASRDSSNQPQHF
TRBJ2-3	TRBV6-2/TRBV6-3	NA	NA	TGTGCCAGCAGCAGAGGGGAGGTCCCCACAGATACGCAGTATTTT	CASSRGEVPTDTQYF
TRBJ2-5	TRBV5-1	TRBD2	NA	TGCGCCAGCAGCTTCGATCCAGCGGGAGGAGTAGAGACCCAGTACTTC	CASSFDPAGGVETQYF
TRBJ1-2	TRBV29-1	TRBD1	NA	TGCAGCGCCACCCGGGACAGGCCTATCTATGGCTACACCTTC	CSATRDRPIYGYTF
TRBJ1-5	TRBV19	NA	NA	TGTGCCAGTAGTATCTCGTCCCCTCAGCCCCAGCATTTT	CASSISSPQPQHF
TRBJ1-1	TRBV5-6	TRBD1	NA	TGTGCCAGCAGCCTCCAGGCGGGACAGGGGGCTGAAGCTTTCTTT	CASSLQAGQGAEAFF
TRBJ2-2	TRBV7-3	NA	NA	TGTGCCAGCAGCTTATCGGGGGGCCACGGGGAGCTGTTTTTT	CASSLSGGHGELFF